This T cell receptor beta chain was recorded in a study of beta chain features in type 1 diabetes. The whole isolated RNA underwent reverse transcription, so sequencing captured expressed TCRB transcripts. TCRdb's copy holds only in-frame clones and misses some; the assay was immunoSEQ multiplex PCR. The sample records roughly 500,000 clones, roughly 31% being singletons. CDR1 is SGDLS, CDR2 YYNGEE, per germline. The CDR3 totals 15 residues. V dropped 0 bases and J dropped 1 base, with 9 bases sitting between them. This receptor was taken from a man younger than 35 in good health. Sequencing input: naive CD4+ T cells from blood. This sequence joins TRBV9 and TRBJ2-3; no firm D call. The CDR3 DNA reads as TGTGCCAGCAGCGTAGACTCGCACCGCACAGATACGCAGTATTTT. This sequence encodes CASSVDSHRTDTQYF.